The 21 T cell receptor beta chains reported below all come from one sample, sequenced in a study of T cells in women clearing cervical HPV infection. Only in-frame clones appear in the TCRdb table, and some are missing; sequencing was by immunoSEQ multiplex PCR. Its clone listing holds 25,000 to 35,000 clones. The material sequenced was blood buffy coat. Every receptor here comes from a woman aged 18 to 75 with a cervical HPV16 infection that either progressed to CIN3+ or cleared (not recorded which).

Of note for this clone: With the read ending 3 residues before the CDR3 end, the germline J gene is used to fill in that end. V gene TRBV2 combines with J gene TRBJ2-7; D is uncertain. Between the trimmed V and J ends, which lost 0 bases and 3 bases, there was a span of 9 bases. Germline V gene sequence: CDR1 SNHLY, CDR2 FYNNEI. This CDR3 has 14 amino acids. The CDR3 sequence is CASSEAQADYEQYF. The DNA read from the CDR3 is TGTGCCAGCAGTGAAGCGCAGGCAGACTACGAG.

Of note for this clone: The CDR3 end falls 3 residues outside the read, so it is completed with the germline J gene. The V and J genes are TRBV12-5 and TRBJ2-3, with TRBD2 identical over 12 bases. Germline CDR1 reads LGHNT; CDR2 reads FRNRAP. CDR3 length equals 17 residues. Trimming took 5 bases from V and 0 from J; bases not matched to a gene: 6. CDR3 sequence reads: CASGAGLAGLSTDTQYF. The DNA read from the CDR3 is TGTGCTAGTGGTGCAGGACTAGCGGGACTTAGCACAGATACG.

As regards this clone: The CDR3 extends 3 residues past the end of the read, so its final part is completed from the germline J gene. V usage is TRBV28 and J usage is TRBJ2-7; 8 bases are a match to TRBD2. With 7 bases clipped from V and 6 bases from J, the junction kept 14 bases outside the gene matches. Germline lookup yields CDR1 MDHEN and CDR2 SYDVKM. The CDR3 covers 15 residues. CDR3 loop: CASTPGTSNPREQYF. The CDR3 bases that were read are TGTGCCAGCACTCCCGGGACTAGTAACCCCCGCGAG. The whole variable domain, filled in from reference TRBV28 and TRBJ2-7, reads DVKVTQSSRYLVKRTGEKVFLECVQDMDHENMFWYRQDPGLGLRLIYFSYDVKMKEKGDIPEGYSVSREKKERFSLILESASTNQTSMYLCASTPGTSNPREQYFGPGTRLTVT.

Details on this clone: The read ends 3 residues before the CDR3 terminus; that terminus is restored from the germline J gene. This chain connects TRBV19 to TRBJ1-2; 8 bases are shared with TRBD1. Germline CDR1 LNHDA, CDR2 SQIVND (reference sequence). CDR3 size: 16 residues. Trimming took 1 base from V and 6 from J; bases not matched to a gene: 10. CDR3 bases read: TGTGCCAGTAGTATAGCCGTCCTTGGACAGGGTGATGGC. This sequence encodes CASSIAVLGQGDG. The CDR3 reads in full as CASSIAVLGQGDGYTF.

Points on this clone: Coverage ceases 3 residues before the CDR3 finishes, and the germline J gene fills in the end. The sample contains more than one DNA sequence encoding this CDR3. The chain carries TRBV5-1 and TRBJ2-1, with 11 nucleotides matching TRBD2. This CDR3 has 15 amino acids. Losses at the gene ends were 4 bases for V and 9 bases for J; bases not matched to a gene: 9. Germline CDR1 is SGHRS and CDR2 is YFSETQ. CDR3 sequence: CASSLALAGGSEQFF. CDR3 DNA (partial): TGCGCCAGCAGCCTGGCGCTAGCGGGAGGTAGTGAG.

Notes on this clone: The sequenced fragment ends 3 residues before the CDR3 boundary, so the rest is inferred from the germline J gene. The chain couples TRBV19 to TRBJ2-2; D assignment may be TRBD1 or TRBD2 (6 bases each). The CDR3 loop spans 15 amino acids. The germline CDR1 and CDR2 sequences are LNHDA and SQIVND (reference sequence). Partial CDR3 DNA: TGTGCCAGTAGTGGAGGGGGAACTTGGGGTTCACCG. Translated: CASSGGGTWGSP. The entire CDR3 sequence reads CASSGGGTWGSPLFF.

For this clone: The read is 3 residues too short to cover the CDR3 end, so that end is filled in from the germline J gene. The chain has TRBV20-1 and TRBJ1-5, with D uncertain. Germline V gene sequence: CDR1 DFQATT, CDR2 SNEGSKA (reference sequence). Trimming removed 1 base at V and 2 bases at J, with 9 bases between. The CDR3 covers 14 residues. Partial CDR3 DNA: TGCAGTGCTAGAGCCCAAAAGGGCAATCAGCCC. This codes for CSARAQKGNQP. The whole CDR3 protein is CSARAQKGNQPQHF.

In regard to this clone: From the germline J gene comes the end of the CDR3, since the read stops 3 residues before it. The chain recombines TRBV10-1 with TRBJ2-7; D may be TRBD2 (5 bases). Germline-derived CDR1 and CDR2 are WNHNN and SYGVQD (reference sequence). V shed 6 bases and J shed 6 bases, with 9 bases lying between them. The CDR3 length is 11 residues. The CDR3 is CASSRGREQYF. CDR3 bases read: TGCGCCAGCAGCCGGGGTCGCGAG.

Turning to this clone: The read finishes 3 residues shy of the CDR3 end, and the germline J gene is used to complete it. This chain links TRBV20-1 with TRBJ2-3; D gene uncertain. Germline values: CDR1 DFQATT, CDR2 SNEGSKA (reference sequence). V lost 0 bases, J lost 6 bases, and 13 bases lay in between. CDR3 size: 14 residues. This CDR3 reads CSARDNKRRDTQYF. The DNA read from the CDR3 is TGCAGTGCTAGAGATAACAAGAGAAGGGATACG.

A remark on this clone: The read halts 3 residues ahead of the CDR3 end, with the missing end drawn from the germline J gene. The V gene is TRBV5-1, the J gene TRBJ2-5; 10 positions agree with TRBD2. V shed 4 bases and J 5 bases; nucleotides not matched to a gene: 8. This CDR3 spans 15 amino acids. Germline V gene lookup returns CDR1 SGHRS and CDR2 YFSETQ. CDR3 residues: CASSALAGESETQYF. Incomplete CDR3 DNA: TGCGCCAGCAGCGCGCTAGCGGGAGAAAGCGAGACC.

Of note for this clone: The read ends 3 residues before the CDR3 terminus; that terminus is restored from the germline J gene. The chain is built from TRBV20-1 and TRBJ2-3; 10 bases agree with TRBD2. This CDR3 spans 17 amino acids. V gave up 2 bases and J gave up 2 bases; unmatched junction bases: 10. The germline V gene encodes CDR1 DFQATT and CDR2 SNEGSKA (reference sequence). CDR3 in amino acids: CSARSPAGGHLTDTQYF. CDR3 DNA (partial): TGCAGTGCTAGATCTCCAGCGGGAGGGCATCTCACAGATACG.

About this clone itself: The read gets to within 3 residues of the CDR3 end, and the germline J gene fills in the rest. The chain employs TRBV29-1 and TRBJ2-5; a possible D gene is TRBD1 (7 bases). The CDR3 length is 17 residues. Germline V lookup: CDR1 SQVTM, CDR2 ANQGSEA. CDR3 bases read: TGCAGCGTTGAGTTGCGGCCACAAGCAGGGGGGACAGATACC. Its protein product is CSVELRPQAGGTDT. The whole CDR3 protein reads CSVELRPQAGGTDTQYF.

On this clone itself: Read coverage stops 3 residues before the CDR3 terminus; the germline J gene supplies the remainder. The rearrangement uses TRBV13 and TRBJ2-7, with a possible D match to TRBD1 (5 bases). From germline, CDR1 is PRHDT and CDR2 FYEKMQ (reference sequence). Deletions cut 5 bases from V and 2 bases from J, with 16 bases between. The CDR3 covers 15 residues. Incomplete CDR3 DNA: TGTGCCAGCAGCCCCAAACCGACAGAAACCTACGAG. It codes for CASSPKPTETYE. The entire CDR3 protein reads CASSPKPTETYEQYF.

With regard to this clone: With the read ending 3 residues before the CDR3 end, the germline J gene is used to fill in that end. The chain employs TRBV14 and TRBJ2-1; no firm D call. The length of the CDR3 is 17 residues. V lost 0 bases to trimming and J lost 0 bases, with 12 bases between them. Germline V gene sequence: CDR1 SGHDN, CDR2 FVKESK. The DNA read from the CDR3 is TGTGCCAGCAGCCAAGATTTCGTAAGGTCCTCCTACAATGAG. It translates to CASSQDFVRSSYNE. The full CDR3 sequence reads CASSQDFVRSSYNEQFF.

Note on this clone: The CDR3 end falls 3 residues outside the read, so it is completed with the germline J gene. The chain couples TRBV5-1 to TRBJ2-4; no clear D gene. Per the germline V gene, CDR1 is SGHRS and CDR2 is YFSETQ. This CDR3 is 14 amino acids long. Trimming cost V 0 bases and J 8 bases, with 12 bases left between them. Incomplete CDR3 DNA: TGCGCCAGCAGCTTGGTCGGTAGCAAGGACATT. Amino acids: CASSLVGSKDI. The full CDR3 sequence reads CASSLVGSKDIQYF.

Of note for this clone: The read ends 3 residues shy of where the CDR3 ends; the end is completed using the germline J gene. The V and J genes are TRBV12-3 or TRBV12-4 and TRBJ2-7, with TRBD1 identical over 8 bases. V dropped 7 bases and J dropped 5; count of bases not matched to a gene: 10. This CDR3 region has 14 residues. CDR3 in amino acids: CASTFGQGPNEQYF. The sequenced part of the CDR3 DNA is TGTGCCAGCACCTTTGGACAGGGACCTAACGAG.

Points on this clone: The read stops 3 residues short of the end of the CDR3; the missing end is completed from the germline J gene. The V call is TRBV30, the J call TRBJ1-2; D unclear. Deletions cut 3 bases from V and 7 bases from J, with 12 bases between. Per germline, CDR1 GTSNPN and CDR2 SVGIG (reference sequence). CDR3 length: 12 residues. This CDR3 is CAWRASKGGYTF. The DNA read from the CDR3 is TGTGCCTGGAGGGCCTCCAAGGGTGGC.

Comment on this clone: With the read ending 3 residues before the CDR3 end, the germline J gene is used to fill in that end. The chain carries TRBV2 and TRBJ1-6, with a tentative D call TRBD1 (5 bases). With 5 bases removed from V and 7 bases from J, the gap between germline ends came to 6 bases. Germline V lookup: CDR1 SNHLY, CDR2 FYNNEI. This CDR3 contains 12 residues. The CDR3 sequence is CASSPGNSPLHF. The part of the CDR3 DNA that was read is TGTGCCAGCAGTCCAGGGAATTCACCC.

A remark on this clone: The read halts 3 residues ahead of the CDR3 end, with the missing end drawn from the germline J gene. The chain employs TRBV19 and TRBJ2-5, with a tentative D call TRBD1 (6 bases). Trimming shortened V by 3 bases and J by 4 bases, and 15 bases separated the two germline ends. Germline CDR1 LNHDA, CDR2 SQIVND (reference sequence). The CDR3 contains 15 residues. CDR3 DNA, as far as it was read: TGTGCCAGTAGTATGAACCCAGGCAGGGGAGAGACC. The encoded protein is CASSMNPGRGET. The complete CDR3 protein is CASSMNPGRGETQYF.

Worth noting for this clone: Read sequence stops 3 residues before the CDR3 end, and the germline J gene provides the missing end. This chain connects TRBV11-3 to TRBJ2-6; D is possibly TRBD1 (6 bases). The germline V gene has CDR1 SGHNT and CDR2 YENEEA. The CDR3 spans 15 residues. Trimming took off 5 bases at V and 1 base at J, with 9 bases between the two ends. CDR3 loop: CASSAQGSGANVLTF. Partial CDR3 DNA: TGTGCCAGCAGCGCGCAGGGGTCTGGGGCCAACGTC.

Partial CDR3 DNA: TGCAGTGCTATCGGGCAGGGGGGATGGTTG. Translating it yields CSAIGQGGWL. The full CDR3 reads CSAIGQGGWLYTF. This sequence joins TRBV20-1 and TRBJ1-2; 7 bases are a match to TRBD1. The read terminates 3 residues ahead of where the CDR3 ends, so the germline J gene completes it. Germline V CDR1 and CDR2: DFQATT, SNEGSKA (reference sequence). The CDR3 is 13 residues long.